This passage covers 10 T cell receptor beta chains from one sample sequenced in a study of T cell responses to AZD1222 COVID-19 vaccine. This table comes from immunoSEQ multiplex PCR, and its TCRdb copy is limited to in-frame clones, with some not included. The data hold around 150,000 clones, with 94% observed a single time. The sample was peripheral blood, taken on day 0 of AZD1222 vaccination. All receptors derive from an adult in good health.

CDR3 amino acids: CASSEFGRNSPLHF. The CDR3 bases are TGTGCCAGCAGTGAATTCGGACGGAATTCACCCCTCCACTTT. The rearrangement links TRBV25-1 to TRBJ1-6, with unresolved D. CDR3 length equals 14 residues. The V end was cut by 1 base, the J end by 7 bases, with 8 bases between. Germline V gene sequence: CDR1 MGHDK, CDR2 SYGVNS.

This chain uses TRBV6-5 with TRBJ1-4; no clear D. In germline, CDR1 is MNHEY, CDR2 SVGAGI. V lost 5 bases to trimming and J lost 2 bases, with 9 bases between them. The CDR3 is made up of 14 amino acids. The CDR3 coding sequence is TGTGCCAGCAGTCCCTCACCCACTAATGAAAAACTGTTTTTT. This codes for CASSPSPTNEKLFF.

The CDR3 loop reads CASSSLAGGQDTQYF. CDR3 bases: TGTGCCAGCAGTTCACTAGCGGGGGGGCAAGATACGCAGTATTTT. The chain uses TRBV28 and TRBJ2-3, with 13 nucleotides matching TRBD2. V lost 4 bases and J lost 5; bases outside the gene matches: 3. Germline V lookup: CDR1 MDHEN, CDR2 SYDVKM. The CDR3 covers 15 residues. Combining the CDR3 with reference TRBV28 and TRBJ2-3 gives the whole variable domain DVKVTQSSRYLVKRTGEKVFLECVQDMDHENMFWYRQDPGLGLRLIYFSYDVKMKEKGDIPEGYSVSREKKERFSLILESASTNQTSMYLCASSSLAGGQDTQYFGPGTRLTVL.

The V gene is TRBV2, the J gene TRBJ1-1; D remains unclear. The CDR3 covers 11 residues. V gave up 7 bases and J gave up 8 bases, with 11 bases separating them. Germline assignment: CDR1 SNHLY and CDR2 FYNNEI. The CDR3 is CASNKGREAFF. CDR3 sequence (DNA): TGTGCCAGCAATAAAGGACGGGAAGCTTTCTTT.

This chain joins TRBV6-5 and TRBJ1-1; no firm D call. Germline CDR1 MNHEY, CDR2 SVGAGI. CDR3 length: 15 amino acids. V was cut by 6 bases and J by 1 base, with 15 bases left in between. This CDR3 reads CASRPIYHPNTEAFF. CDR3 coding DNA: TGTGCCAGCAGACCAATTTACCACCCGAACACTGAAGCTTTCTTT.

The chain combines TRBV4-2 with TRBJ1-3; maybe TRBD1 (5 bases). The CDR3 length is 16 residues. The germline gives CDR1 LGHNA, CDR2 YNFKEQ. V shed 3 bases and J shed 7 bases, with 19 bases lying between them. The chain's CDR3 is CASSQGSPDRGNTIYF. CDR3 in DNA: TGTGCCAGCAGCCAGGGTAGCCCGGATCGGGGGAACACCATATATTTT.

This chain uses TRBV7-8 with TRBJ1-6; the D gene is possibly TRBD1 (5 bases). The germline V and J ends were trimmed by 2 bases and 6 bases, with 8 bases remaining between them. CDR3 length: 14 amino acids. Germline assignment: CDR1 SGHVS and CDR2 FQNEAQ. This CDR3 is CASSLRDSNSPLHF. The CDR3 DNA sequence: TGTGCCAGCAGCTTAAGAGACAGTAATTCACCCCTCCACTTT.

The rearrangement links TRBV12-5 to TRBJ1-1, with D possibly TRBD1 on 5 matching bases. Germline-derived CDR1 and CDR2 are LGHNT and FRNRAP. The CDR3 sequence is 12 residues long. V was clipped by 5 bases and J by 10 bases, with 14 bases between them. The CDR3 spells CASGLSQGPAFF. The CDR3 DNA reads as TGTGCTAGTGGTCTCTCCCAGGGTCCAGCTTTCTTT.

This chain uses TRBV24-1 with TRBJ2-3; possibly TRBD2 for D (7 bases). There are 21 residues in the CDR3. Looked up from germline, CDR1 is KGHDR and CDR2 is SFDVKD. The V gene lost 5 bases and the J gene lost 2 bases, with 31 bases spanning the gap. The CDR3 protein is CATSVRFFGCPGRGTTDTQYF. DNA for the CDR3: TGTGCCACCAGTGTCCGTTTTTTCGGGTGTCCAGGGAGGGGGACCACAGATACGCAGTATTTT.

The rearrangement links TRBV6-2 or TRBV6-3 to TRBJ2-7, with 7 bases aligning to TRBD2. CDR3 length: 12 residues. V gave up 5 bases and J gave up 4 bases; unmatched junction bases: 2. Per germline, CDR1 MNHEY and CDR2 SVGEGT. The CDR3 sequence is CASSTSDYEQYV. The CDR3 DNA is TGTGCCAGCAGTACTAGCGATTACGAGCAGTACGTC.